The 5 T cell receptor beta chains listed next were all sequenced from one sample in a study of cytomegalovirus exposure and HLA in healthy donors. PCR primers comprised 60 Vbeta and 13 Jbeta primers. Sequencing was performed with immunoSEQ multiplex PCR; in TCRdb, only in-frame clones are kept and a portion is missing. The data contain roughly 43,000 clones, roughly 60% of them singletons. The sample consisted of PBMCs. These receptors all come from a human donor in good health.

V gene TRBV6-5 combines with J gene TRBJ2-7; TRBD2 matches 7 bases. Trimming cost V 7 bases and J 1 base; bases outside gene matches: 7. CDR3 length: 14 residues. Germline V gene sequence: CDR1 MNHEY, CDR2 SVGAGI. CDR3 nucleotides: TGTGCCAGCACCCCCGGGGAGGGTTCCTACGAGCAGTACTTC. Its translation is CASTPGEGSYEQYF.

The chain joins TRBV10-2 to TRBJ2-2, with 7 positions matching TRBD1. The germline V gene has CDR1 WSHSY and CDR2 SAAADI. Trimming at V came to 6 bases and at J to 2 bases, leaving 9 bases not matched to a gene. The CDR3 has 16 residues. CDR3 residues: CASSPGDRTNTGELFF. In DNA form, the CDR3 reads TGCGCCAGCAGCCCTGGGGACAGAACAAACACCGGGGAGCTGTTTTTT.

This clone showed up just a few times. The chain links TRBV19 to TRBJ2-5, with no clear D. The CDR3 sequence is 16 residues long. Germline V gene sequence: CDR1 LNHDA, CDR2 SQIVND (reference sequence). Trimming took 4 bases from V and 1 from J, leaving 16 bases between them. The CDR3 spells CASSRMGVGSQETQYF. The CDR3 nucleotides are TGTGCCAGTAGTAGAATGGGCGTGGGCAGCCAAGAGACCCAGTACTTC.

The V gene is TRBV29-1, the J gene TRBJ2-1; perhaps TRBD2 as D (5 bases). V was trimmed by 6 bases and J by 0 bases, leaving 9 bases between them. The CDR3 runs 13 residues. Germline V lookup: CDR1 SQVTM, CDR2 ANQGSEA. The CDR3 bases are TGCAGCGTGAGGACTTTCTCCTACAATGAGCAGTTCTTC. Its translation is CSVRTFSYNEQFF.

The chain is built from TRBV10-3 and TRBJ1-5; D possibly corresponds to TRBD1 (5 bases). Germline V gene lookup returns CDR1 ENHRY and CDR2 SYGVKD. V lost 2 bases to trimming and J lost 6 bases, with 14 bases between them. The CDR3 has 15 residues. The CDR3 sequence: CAISELTGLGQPQHF. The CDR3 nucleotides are TGTGCCATCAGTGAGCTTACAGGACTAGGTCAGCCCCAGCATTTT.